This passage covers 10 T cell receptor beta chains from one sample sequenced in a study of T cells in Graves' hyperthyroidism and ophthalmopathy. Using RNA transcripts as the source, TCR beta CDR3 regions were amplified. Using the HTBI primer set, a first-round RT-PCR was run on the TCR CDR3. TCRdb used MiXCR to reprocess the multiplex PCR reads, holding one entry per CDR3 protein. The sample lists about 530,000 distinct CDR3 sequences, 17% occurring once. The sample taken for sequencing was blood. The receptors stem from a woman between 18 and 29 years old with Graves' ophthalmopathy.

This clonotype was detected ten times or more. The CDR3 reads CAWRGMYEQYF. The CDR3 bases are TGTGCCTGGAGGGGAATGTACGAGCAGTACTTC. The V gene is TRBV30, the J gene TRBJ2-7; D unclear. The CDR3 covers 11 residues. V was shortened by 3 bases and J by 4 bases, with 7 bases between the two germline ends. Germline assignment: CDR1 GTSNPN and CDR2 SVGIG (reference sequence). Together with reference TRBV30 and TRBJ2-7, the CDR3 gives the full variable domain: SQTIHQWPATLVQPVGSPLSLECTVEGTSNPNLYWYRQAAGRGLQLLFYSVGIGQISSEVPQNLSASRPQDRQFILSSKKLLLSDSGFYLCAWRGMYEQYFGPGTRLTVT.

This clonotype was detected many times. The chain uses TRBV28 and TRBJ1-4; perhaps TRBD1 as D (6 bases). Trimming left V 4 bases short and J 2 bases short, with 8 bases between. Per germline, CDR1 MDHEN and CDR2 SYDVKM. This CDR3 is 14 amino acids long. CDR3 loop: CASSSGATNEKLFF. DNA for the CDR3: TGTGCCAGCAGTTCAGGGGCGACTAATGAAAAACTGTTTTTT.

The chain employs TRBV7-2 and TRBJ1-1; the D gene is possibly TRBD1 (6 bases). From germline, CDR1 is SGHTA and CDR2 FQGNSA. Trimming removed 0 bases from V and 7 bases from J, with 18 bases in between. This CDR3 region has 16 residues. CDR3 loop: CASSLADRSPGGEAFF. Written as DNA, the CDR3 is TGTGCCAGCAGCTTAGCCGACAGGTCCCCTGGTGGTGAAGCTTTCTTT.

In this sample, this clonotype turned up many times. V usage is TRBV5-1 and J usage is TRBJ2-5, with D possibly being TRBD1 (6 bases). Germline V gives CDR1 SGHRS, CDR2 YFSETQ. The CDR3 totals 15 residues. Trimming cost V 4 bases and J 4 bases, with 17 bases left between them. In nucleotides, the CDR3 is TGCGCCAGCAGCCCCGGGACAACAAGTGGAGAGACCCAGTACTTC. Amino acid sequence: CASSPGTTSGETQYF.

This clonotype occurred a few times. V and J are TRBV6-1 and TRBJ2-2, with D maybe TRBD2 (5 bases). Germline CDR1 is MNHNS and CDR2 is SASEGT. The CDR3 sequence is 14 residues long. V was cut by 6 bases and J by 7 bases, with 15 bases left in between. The CDR3 here is CASSRGGEGGELFF. The CDR3 coding sequence is TGTGCCAGCAGCCGCGGCGGAGAGGGCGGGGAGCTGTTTTTT.

The V and J genes are TRBV27 and TRBJ2-1, with D hard to call. This CDR3 region has 15 residues. V was trimmed by 2 bases and J by 3 bases, leaving 11 bases between them. Looked up from germline, CDR1 is MNHEY and CDR2 is SMNVEV (reference sequence). The DNA for the CDR3 is TGTGCCAGCAGTTTAGGGCAGAGTTTCTACAATGAGCAGTTCTTC. It yields the protein CASSLGQSFYNEQFF.

This clonotype was detected once. The chain carries TRBV30 and TRBJ2-4, with TRBD2 identical over 7 bases. CDR3 length: 18 amino acids. Trimming took 2 bases from V and 1 from J; bases not matched to a gene: 14. Germline CDR1 is GTSNPN and CDR2 is SVGIG (reference sequence). CDR3 residues: CAWSKASGAPGAKNIQYF. In DNA, the CDR3 is TGTGCCTGGAGTAAGGCTAGCGGAGCCCCCGGGGCCAAAAACATTCAGTACTTC.

This chain links TRBV11-2 with TRBJ2-7; TRBD1 agrees at 9 bases. J lost 1 base, V lost 1 base, and 8 bases had no gene match. The germline CDR1 and CDR2 sequences are SGHAT and FQNNGV. The CDR3 runs to 17 residues. The CDR3 is CASSLVGAGTGSYEQYF. The CDR3, as DNA: TGTGCCAGCAGCTTAGTGGGGGCCGGGACAGGGTCCTACGAGCAGTACTTC.

The chain carries TRBV12-3 or TRBV12-4 and TRBJ1-1; D gene unclear. CDR3 size: 11 residues. The ends were cut back, 5 bases at V and 6 bases at J, with 7 bases in the middle. CDR3 sequence reads: CASSPSSEAFF. CDR3 nucleotides: TGTGCCAGCAGTCCCAGCTCTGAAGCTTTCTTT.

This clonotype occurred a few times. The chain carries TRBV24-1 and TRBJ1-2; TRBD1 might be the D (5 bases). V was shortened by 7 bases and J by 4 bases, with 9 bases between the two germline ends. Looked up from germline, CDR1 is KGHDR and CDR2 is SFDVKD. The CDR3 runs to 12 residues. Here the CDR3 reads CATSGGSYGYTF. In nucleotides, the CDR3 is TGTGCCACCAGCGGGGGTTCCTATGGCTACACCTTC.